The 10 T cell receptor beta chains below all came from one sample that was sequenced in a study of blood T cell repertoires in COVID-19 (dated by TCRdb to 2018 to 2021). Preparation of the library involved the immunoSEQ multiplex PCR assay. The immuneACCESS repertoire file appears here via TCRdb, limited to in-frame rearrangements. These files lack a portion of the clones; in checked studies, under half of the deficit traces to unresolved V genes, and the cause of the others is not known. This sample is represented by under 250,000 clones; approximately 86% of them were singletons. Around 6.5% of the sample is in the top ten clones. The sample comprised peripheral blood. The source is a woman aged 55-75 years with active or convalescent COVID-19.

The DNA of the CDR3 is TGTGCCAGCAGCGTATATATAGGGGAGAACACTGAAGCTTTCTTT. Protein: CASSVYIGENTEAFF. The V gene is TRBV9, the J gene TRBJ1-1; tentative D call: TRBD1 (5 bases). The V end lost 1 base, the J end lost 1 base, and 11 bases lay between the germline ends. The CDR3 is 15 residues long. Germline assignment: CDR1 SGDLS and CDR2 YYNGEE. The whole variable domain, filled in from reference TRBV9 and TRBJ1-1, reads DSGVTQTPKHLITATGQRVTLRCSPRSGDLSVYWYQQSLDQGLQFLIQYYNGEERAKGNILERFSAQQFPDLHSELNLSSLELGDSALYFCASSVYIGENTEAFFGQGTRLTVV.

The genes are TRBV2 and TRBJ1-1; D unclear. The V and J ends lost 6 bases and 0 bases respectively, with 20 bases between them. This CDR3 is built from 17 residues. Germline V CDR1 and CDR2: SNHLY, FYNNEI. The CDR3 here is CASSFPLSEGMNTEAFF. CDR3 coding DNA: TGTGCCAGCAGCTTCCCATTAAGTGAGGGTATGAACACTGAAGCTTTCTTT.

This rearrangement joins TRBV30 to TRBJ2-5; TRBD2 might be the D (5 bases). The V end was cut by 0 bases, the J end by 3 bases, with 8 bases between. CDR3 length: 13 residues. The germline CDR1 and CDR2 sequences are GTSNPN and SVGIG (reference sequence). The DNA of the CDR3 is TGTGCCTGGAGTGTACTGGGAGAAGAGACCCAGTACTTC. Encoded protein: CAWSVLGEETQYF.

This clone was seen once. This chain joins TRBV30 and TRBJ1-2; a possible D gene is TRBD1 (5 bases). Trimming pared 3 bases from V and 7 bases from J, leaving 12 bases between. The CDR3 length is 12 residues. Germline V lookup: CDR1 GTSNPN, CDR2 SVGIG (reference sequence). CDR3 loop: CAWRPAGIGYTF. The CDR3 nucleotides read TGTGCCTGGAGACCAGCAGGGATTGGCTACACCTTC. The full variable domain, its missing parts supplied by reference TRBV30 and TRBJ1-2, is SQTIHQWPATLVQPVGSPLSLECTVEGTSNPNLYWYRQAAGRGLQLLFYSVGIGQISSEVPQNLSASRPQDRQFILSSKKLLLSDSGFYLCAWRPAGIGYTFGSGTRLTVV.

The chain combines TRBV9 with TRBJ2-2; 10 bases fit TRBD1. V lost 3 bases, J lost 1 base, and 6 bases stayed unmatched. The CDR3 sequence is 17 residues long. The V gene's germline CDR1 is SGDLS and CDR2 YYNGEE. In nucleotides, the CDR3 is TGTGCCAGCAGCGAGAACCGGGACAGGGGGAACACCGGGGAGCTGTTTTTT. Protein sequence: CASSENRDRGNTGELFF. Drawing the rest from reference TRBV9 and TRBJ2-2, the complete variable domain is DSGVTQTPKHLITATGQRVTLRCSPRSGDLSVYWYQQSLDQGLQFLIQYYNGEERAKGNILERFSAQQFPDLHSELNLSSLELGDSALYFCASSENRDRGNTGELFFGEGSRLTVL.

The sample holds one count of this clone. The CDR3 sequence is CASVTGEGGYTF. DNA for the CDR3: TGTGCCAGCGTGACAGGGGAAGGCGGCTACACCTTC. The chain joins TRBV28 to TRBJ1-2, with 8 bases that match TRBD1. The CDR3 sequence is 12 residues long. V shed 8 bases and J 8 bases; nucleotides not matched to a gene: 7. In germline, CDR1 is MDHEN, CDR2 SYDVKM.

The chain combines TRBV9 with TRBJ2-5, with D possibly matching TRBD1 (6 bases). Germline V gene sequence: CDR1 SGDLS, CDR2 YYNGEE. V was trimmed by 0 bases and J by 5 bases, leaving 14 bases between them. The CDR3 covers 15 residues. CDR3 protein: CASSVVQGLRETQYF. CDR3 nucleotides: TGTGCCAGCAGCGTAGTCCAGGGGCTGAGGGAGACCCAGTACTTC.

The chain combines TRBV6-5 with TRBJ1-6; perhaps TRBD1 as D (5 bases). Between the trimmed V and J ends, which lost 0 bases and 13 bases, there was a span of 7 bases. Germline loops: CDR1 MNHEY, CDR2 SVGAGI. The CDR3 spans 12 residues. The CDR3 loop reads CASSYSRGPLHF. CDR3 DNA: TGTGCCAGCAGTTACTCACGGGGGCCCCTCCACTTT.

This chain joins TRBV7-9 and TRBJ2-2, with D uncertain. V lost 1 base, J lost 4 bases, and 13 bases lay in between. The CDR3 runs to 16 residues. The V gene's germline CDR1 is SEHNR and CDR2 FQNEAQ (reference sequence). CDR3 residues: CASSLVLGPGTGELFF. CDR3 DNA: TGTGCCAGCAGCTTAGTACTGGGTCCGGGCACCGGGGAGCTGTTTTTT.

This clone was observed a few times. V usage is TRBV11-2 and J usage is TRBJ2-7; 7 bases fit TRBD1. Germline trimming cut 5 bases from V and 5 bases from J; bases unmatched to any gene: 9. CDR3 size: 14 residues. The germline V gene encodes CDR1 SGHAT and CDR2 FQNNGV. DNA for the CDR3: TGTGCCAGCAGCCCCAGCGCCAGGGGGAACGAGCAGTACGTC. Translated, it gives CASSPSARGNEQYV.